Presented here are 14 T cell receptor beta chains from one specimen sequenced in a study of OX40 agonist ivuxolimab in advanced cancers. The data were produced by immunoSEQ multiplex PCR, yet TCRdb's version contains in-frame clones alone and is incomplete. The table includes roughly 69,000 clones, roughly nine tenths detected once. This specimen was CD4+ or CD8+ T cells sorted from blood, taken in a trial of the OX40 agonist ivuxolimab. The receptors stem from an adult with an advanced solid tumor such as melanoma, head and neck, liver or kidney cancer.

The chain is built from TRBV15 and TRBJ2-7; D call uncertain. Deletions cut 1 base from V and 6 bases from J, with 13 bases between. Looked up from germline, CDR1 is LNHNV and CDR2 is YYDKDF (reference sequence). This CDR3 has 14 residues. The CDR3 bases are TGTGCCACCAGCAGAGGGAACTGGTCCCCCGAGCAGTACTTC. It translates to CATSRGNWSPEQYF.

CDR3 sequence (DNA): TGTGCCAGCAGTCCCCTCCAGGGGGCTAGCTCCTACGAGCAGTACTTC. It yields the protein CASSPLQGASSYEQYF. This chain joins TRBV27 and TRBJ2-7, with 8 bases that match TRBD1. The germline V gene encodes CDR1 MNHEY and CDR2 SMNVEV (reference sequence). The CDR3 extends over 16 amino acids. V dropped 5 bases and J dropped 0; count of bases not matched to a gene: 9.

V is TRBV6-6 and J is TRBJ1-2, with TRBD1 as a possible D gene (6 bases). Per the germline V gene, CDR1 is MNHNY and CDR2 is SVGAGI (reference sequence). Trimming removed 10 bases from V and 6 bases from J, with 12 bases in between. The CDR3 runs 11 residues. CDR3 residues: CANRRTDGYTF. The CDR3, as DNA: TGTGCCAACCGACGGACAGATGGCTACACCTTC.

The rearrangement joins TRBV7-9 to TRBJ2-1; TRBD2 matches at 16 bases. V lost 5 bases, J lost 7 bases, and 8 bases stayed unmatched. Germline CDR1 SEHNR, CDR2 FQNEAQ (reference sequence). The CDR3 loop spans 17 amino acids. The chain's CDR3 is CASSLGLAGGPGNEQFF. The CDR3 nucleotides read TGTGCCAGCAGCCTGGGACTAGCGGGAGGGCCCGGGAATGAGCAGTTCTTC. Full variable domain (remainder filled in from reference TRBV7-9 and TRBJ2-1): DTGVSQNPRHKITKRGQNVTFRCDPISEHNRLYWYRQTLGQGPEFLTYFQNEAQLEKSRLLSDRFSAERPKGSFSTLEIQRTEQGDSAMYLCASSLGLAGGPGNEQFFGPGTRLTVL.

This rearrangement joins TRBV4-1 to TRBJ2-7; 10 nucleotides align to TRBD2. The CDR3 spans 16 residues. Germline loops: CDR1 MGHRA, CDR2 YSYEKL. The J segment lost 6 bases and the V segment lost 0 bases, leaving 8 bases of the junction unmatched. The CDR3 DNA sequence: TGCGCCAGCAGCCAAGATGGGAGCGGGAGGGCCGGCGAGCAGTACTTC. This gives the protein CASSQDGSGRAGEQYF.

J is TRBJ2-5 and V is TRBV7-2; D unclear. The DNA end lines up better with TRBJ2-7; the J call may be wrong. The germline V gene encodes CDR1 SGHTA and CDR2 FQGNSA. The CDR3 is made up of 13 amino acids. The CDR3 is CASSLTGWGEQYF. DNA for the CDR3: TGTGCCAGCAGCTTAACGGGTTGGGGCGAGCAGTACTTC.

The chain links TRBV6-1 to TRBJ1-5, with 7 bases matching TRBD1. Germline trimming cut 4 bases from V and 3 bases from J; bases unmatched to any gene: 12. The CDR3 spans 17 residues. Per germline, CDR1 MNHNS and CDR2 SASEGT. This CDR3 is CASSVQGQDLNNQPQHF. The CDR3 bases are TGTGCCAGCAGTGTCCAAGGACAGGATTTGAACAATCAGCCCCAGCATTTT.

In this sample, this clone turned up once. One junction end does not reproduce the germline sequence, and a read error may be involved. V gene TRBV27 combines with J gene TRBJ1-2, with D perhaps matching TRBD1 (5 bases). Germline CDR1 and CDR2: MNHEY and SMNVEV (reference sequence). The CDR3 contains 15 residues. This CDR3 reads CASSLSGVLAGGYTF. CDR3 in DNA: TGTGCCAGCAGTCTATCGGGGGTCCTCGCCGGGGGCTACACCTTC.

This clone was seen only once. The V call is TRBV5-6, the J call TRBJ1-5; D uncertain. V lost 0 bases, J lost 4 bases, and 11 bases lay in between. From germline, CDR1 is SGHDT and CDR2 YYEEEE. The CDR3 is 15 residues long. The CDR3 protein is CASSLGPRSNQPQHF. CDR3 nucleotide sequence: TGTGCCAGCAGCTTGGGCCCCAGGTCAAATCAGCCCCAGCATTTT.

The V and J genes are TRBV7-9 and TRBJ2-1; D gene uncertain. The CDR3 runs 13 residues. Germline values: CDR1 SEHNR, CDR2 FQNEAQ (reference sequence). V lost 0 bases to trimming and J lost 8 bases, with 8 bases between them. CDR3 amino acids: CASSLATKDEQFF. In DNA, the CDR3 is TGTGCCAGCAGCTTAGCGACGAAGGATGAGCAGTTCTTC.

The V and J genes are TRBV5-1 and TRBJ2-1, with D uncertain. V lost 0 bases, J lost 10 bases, and 11 bases lay in between. This CDR3 comprises 13 residues. Germline-derived CDR1 and CDR2 are SGHRS and YFSETQ. This CDR3 is CASSLADGREQFF. CDR3 in DNA: TGCGCCAGCAGCTTGGCCGATGGTAGGGAGCAGTTCTTC.

The chain employs TRBV27 and TRBJ2-7, with D hard to call. Germline assignment: CDR1 MNHEY and CDR2 SMNVEV (reference sequence). The CDR3 is 14 amino acids. V was clipped by 6 bases and J by 1 base, with 13 bases between them. The CDR3 DNA reads TGTGCCAGCAGGCTATTGGGTCGTTCCTACGAGCAGTACTTC. This translates into CASRLLGRSYEQYF.

The chain has TRBV6-5 and TRBJ2-7, with a tentative D call TRBD1 (5 bases). CDR3 size: 13 residues. Germline CDR1 is MNHEY and CDR2 is SVGAGI. The V end was cut by 2 bases, the J end by 3 bases, with 8 bases between. CDR3 sequence: CASSYAGRYEQYF. CDR3 in DNA: TGTGCCAGCAGTTACGCAGGGCGCTACGAGCAGTACTTC.

The chain couples TRBV30 to TRBJ1-1; possible D gene TRBD1, 6 bases. Per germline, CDR1 GTSNPN and CDR2 SVGIG (reference sequence). The CDR3 spans 13 residues. Between the trimmed V and J ends, which lost 0 bases and 5 bases, there was a span of 10 bases. The CDR3 nucleotides read TGTGCCTGGAGTGTACAGGGATTAACTGAAGCTTTCTTT. Protein: CAWSVQGLTEAFF.